This T cell receptor (beta chain) was observed in a study of blood T cells in healthy people across ages (dated by TCRdb to 2013 to 2016). At the level of the whole study: In model experiments, roughly one uniquely barcoded TCR beta cDNA molecule per two T cells was captured by template switching. The study measured age-related changes in TCR beta repertoire diversity using deep sequencing normalized with unique cDNA molecular identifiers. To avoid experimental bias, donors of different ages were randomly spread across the sequencing lanes. For two donors (one aged 18 to 30 and one aged 80 or older), the study analyzed two additional independent replicas of 1 million unique cDNA reads from the same blood draw. The donors were split into four age groups: young (average around 17 years), middle-aged (39), aged (over 55) and long-lived (82).

The CDR3 goes from the cysteine to the phenylalanine over 15 residues. Left in the record is the CDR3 DNA by itself, 45 bases read in frame from the first base. Germline trimming: 3 bases from V, 5 bases from J; junction bases outside gene matches: 9. The protocol used for the library was 5' RACE. Reads for this sample came from an Illumina HiSeq 2500. A second roughly 6 to 12 cycle PCR used a sample-barcoded 5' primer and a J-beta primer mix. A template-switch 5' adaptor carrying 12 random nucleotides introduced a unique molecular identifier onto each TCR beta cDNA molecule. At least 2.5 million CDR3-containing paired-end reads were obtained from each sample. First-strand cDNA was synthesized from all RNA with the Mint cDNA synthesis kit, primed by a TRBC-specific oligonucleotide. All cDNA was treated with uracil-DNA glycosylase and then went through a first 18-cycle PCR with the universal primers M1SS and BC2_uni_R. The paper's processing steps were these. Normalization of each sample was performed by random selection of 1 million high-quality reads, each carrying a distinct molecular identifier. Instead of being binned into consensus sequences, reads that shared molecular identifiers were thrown out. CDR3 identification, clonotype clustering and error correction used MiTCR with a Q25 quality threshold and the strictest error-elimination algorithm. A nonparametric unseen species model with Euler transformation was used to estimate lower-bound total TCR beta diversity. TCRdb reworked the public reads: Q25 trimming with fastp, MiXCR clone assembly, productive beta chains retained. When rows share a CDR3 protein, they turn into one entry using the most common DNA and genes. The V and J calls were determined by TCRdb, not by the authors. This sample gives over 1.5 million distinct CDR3 sequences in total; around half of them show up just once. The top ten clones comprise roughly 2.1% of the sample.

Donors were under 40 systemically healthy Caucasian individuals from Russia aged roughly 6 to 100 years. Approximately 10 milliliters of peripheral blood were collected from each donor into EDTA-treated Vacutainer tubes. PBMCs were isolated by Ficoll-Paque density-gradient centrifugation, with at least 6 million obtained per sample. Total RNA, at least 5.5 micrograms per sample, was extracted from PBMCs with Trizol reagent. Naive CD45RAhigh/CD27high T cell percentages were measured by flow cytometry on a PBMC aliquot from every donor. Regarding this clonotype: No cognate antigen has been identified for it. No base-level quality is on record; no much larger clone is a single base apart.

The full study reports these points: Because donor CMV infection status was unknown, age-related changes in expanded clonotypes were potentially confounded. Estimates of total diversity based on one million sequenced T cells were regarded as lower bounds and as underestimates. The long-lived group showed more naive CD4+ T cells, fewer expanded clones and increased TCR diversity than the aged group, suggesting age selection. As age increased, observed TCR beta diversity per million T cells dropped in a roughly linear way, and a significant reduction was already evident by age 40. Conclusive comparison of naive and antigen-experienced compartments was prevented by the profiling of bulk unsorted PBMCs. Observed TCR beta diversity correlated strongly with the percentage of naive T cells measured by flow cytometry.

Sequenced: blood. This sequence was found in a woman aged 40 to 50 in good health. The rearranged segments are TRBV12-3 or TRBV12-4 and TRBJ2-7; the junction holds 8 bases that match TRBD1. The sequenced DNA is TGTGCCAGCAGTTTGCCGGGACAGGTGTTCAACGAGCAGTACTTC. Its coded protein is CASSLPGQVFNEQYF.